What follows describes a single T cell receptor (beta chain). Its antigen is still unknown. The sample originates from a study of post-analysis software for immune sequencing data. Whole-study findings and limits: With TRBV5-6, TRBV5-1 and TRBV20-1 included, roughly five TRBV segments were more frequent in patients than in controls.

Prepared TCR beta cDNA libraries contained unique molecular identifiers. When 1 to 10 million T cells were used, they gave around 500,000 cDNA molecules. TCRdb reanalysed the PCR reads using MiXCR and keeps one entry per CDR3 protein. The table records hundreds of thousands of distinct CDR3 sequences, 55% to 70% of them present only once. The CDR3 spans 11 residues. Germline loops: CDR1 DFQATT, CDR2 SNEGSKA (reference sequence). V dropped 3 bases and J dropped 5 bases, with 7 bases sitting between them. The rearrangement links TRBV20-1 to TRBJ1-2; D gene ambiguous. Sequenced input: blood. This receptor was identified in a girl aged 2 to 10 with multiple sclerosis. The CDR3 spells CSARDEYGYTF. As DNA, the CDR3 is TGCAGTGCTAGGGACGAGTATGGCTACACCTTC.